Listed here is a single TCR beta chain. The sample is drawn from a study of blood T cell repertoires in COVID-19. The assay was immunoSEQ multiplex PCR, and TCRdb's table has in-frame clones only and misses some. The table includes about 210,000 clones, 85% detected once. From germline, CDR1 is SNHLY and CDR2 FYNNEI. The CDR3 consists of 13 residues. V lost 3 bases, J lost 2 bases, and 7 bases lay in between. Recruited during active infection, patients (from Seattle) were subsequently followed longitudinally. Material for sequencing was peripheral blood. The clonotype comes from a woman in her 70s with COVID-19, enrolled during active disease. The rearrangement uses TRBV2 and TRBJ1-1; D remains unclear. The CDR3 DNA reads TGTGCCAGCAGTGATTCGGGTAACACTGAAGCTTTCTTT. Encoded protein: CASSDSGNTEAFF. The full variable domain, rest sourced from reference TRBV2 and TRBJ1-1, is EPEVTQTPSHQVTQMGQEVILRCVPISNHLYFYWYRQILGQKVEFLVSFYNNEISEKSEIFDDQFSVERPDGSNFTLKIRSTKLEDSAMYFCASSDSGNTEAFFGQGTRLTVV.